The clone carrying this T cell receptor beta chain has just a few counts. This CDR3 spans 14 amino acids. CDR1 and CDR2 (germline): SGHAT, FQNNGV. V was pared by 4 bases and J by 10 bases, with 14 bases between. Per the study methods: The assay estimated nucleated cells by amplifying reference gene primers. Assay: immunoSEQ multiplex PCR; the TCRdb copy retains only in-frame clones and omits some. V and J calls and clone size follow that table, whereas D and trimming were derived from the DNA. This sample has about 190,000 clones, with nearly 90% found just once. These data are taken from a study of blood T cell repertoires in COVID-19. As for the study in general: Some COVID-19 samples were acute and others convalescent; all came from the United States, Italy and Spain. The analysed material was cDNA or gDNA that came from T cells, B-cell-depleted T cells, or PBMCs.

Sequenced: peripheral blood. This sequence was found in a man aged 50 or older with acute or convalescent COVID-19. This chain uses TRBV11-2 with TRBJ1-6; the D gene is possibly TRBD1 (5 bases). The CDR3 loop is CASSSYQGRSPLHF. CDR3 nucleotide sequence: TGTGCCAGCAGCTCGTATCAGGGTAGATCACCCCTCCACTTT.